These T cell receptor beta chains were read from a single sample in a study of blood T cell repertoires in COVID-19. Profiled with immunoSEQ multiplex PCR; TCRdb holds only in-frame clones, not every one. The table shows 450,000 to 500,000 clones, with 70% to 90% occurring only once. Sequencing was done on a sample of peripheral blood. The receptors were sampled from a human donor in a cohort sampled during active COVID-19. Each CDR3 is given with its conserved first and last residue. A D gene is named only where the DNA matches it firmly. Size tells how often a clone was seen (once, few, many) or the class of an expanded clone, and some rows leave it out.

j_call: TRBJ1-2; d_call: TRBD1; v_call: TRBV5-8; clone_size: once; cdr3_aa: CASSPRDRIYGYTF; cdr3_nt: TGTGCCAGCAGTCCCCGGGACAGGATATATGGCTACACCTTC
j_call: TRBJ2-5; d_call: TRBD2; v_call: TRBV29-1; clone_size: .; cdr3_aa: CSVGVGGPSRETQYF; cdr3_nt: TGCAGCGTTGGGGTGGGAGGGCCCTCCCGGGAGACCCAGTACTTC
j_call: TRBJ1-1; d_call: .; v_call: TRBV9; clone_size: few; cdr3_aa: CASSVAGINTEAFF; cdr3_nt: TGTGCCAGCAGCGTAGCCGGGATAAACACTGAAGCTTTCTTT
j_call: TRBJ1-1; d_call: .; v_call: TRBV5-1; clone_size: .; cdr3_aa: CASSLARGVTEAFF; cdr3_nt: TGCGCCAGCAGCTTGGCCCGGGGGGTCACTGAAGCTTTCTTT
j_call: TRBJ1-1; d_call: TRBD1; v_call: TRBV19; clone_size: .; cdr3_aa: CASRVQGVRDTEAFF; cdr3_nt: TGTGCCAGTAGGGTCCAGGGGGTAAGGGACACTGAAGCTTTCTTT
j_call: TRBJ1-3; d_call: .; v_call: TRBV7-8; clone_size: .; cdr3_aa: CASSYDRLFSGNTIYF; cdr3_nt: TGTGCCAGCAGCTACGACAGGCTATTCTCTGGAAACACCATATATTTT
j_call: TRBJ2-3; d_call: .; v_call: TRBV2; clone_size: .; cdr3_aa: CASSDPAKGADTQYF; cdr3_nt: TGTGCCAGCAGTGACCCGGCCAAGGGGGCAGATACGCAGTATTTT
j_call: TRBJ1-2; d_call: TRBD1; v_call: TRBV6-5; clone_size: .; cdr3_aa: CASRTSTGVGYGYTF; cdr3_nt: TGTGCCAGCAGGACTTCAACAGGGGTGGGCTATGGCTACACCTTC
j_call: TRBJ2-3; d_call: .; v_call: TRBV6-5; clone_size: .; cdr3_aa: CASSRQGTQYF; cdr3_nt: TGTGCCAGCAGTCGGCAGGGGACGCAGTATTTT
j_call: TRBJ2-4; d_call: .; v_call: TRBV28; clone_size: .; cdr3_aa: CASSLIPLEGRSIQYF; cdr3_nt: TGTGCCAGCAGTTTAATCCCGCTTGAGGGGAGGAGCATTCAGTACTTC
j_call: TRBJ2-3; d_call: TRBD1; v_call: TRBV5-1; clone_size: .; cdr3_aa: CASSYPRDRGTDTQYF; cdr3_nt: TGCGCCAGCAGCTACCCCCGGGACAGGGGCACAGATACGCAGTATTTT
j_call: TRBJ2-3; d_call: TRBD2; v_call: TRBV2; clone_size: .; cdr3_aa: CASSTSGASTDTQYF; cdr3_nt: TGTGCCAGCAGTACCAGCGGGGCGAGCACAGATACGCAGTATTTT
j_call: TRBJ1-1; d_call: .; v_call: TRBV11-2; clone_size: .; cdr3_aa: CASSLLPPEAFF; cdr3_nt: TGTGCCAGCAGCTTACTCCCTCCTGAAGCTTTCTTT
j_call: TRBJ2-1; d_call: TRBD1; v_call: TRBV6-5; clone_size: .; cdr3_aa: CASRPTGQGSNEQFF; cdr3_nt: TGTGCCAGCAGGCCAACGGGACAGGGATCCAATGAGCAGTTCTTC
j_call: TRBJ1-1; d_call: TRBD1; v_call: TRBV28; clone_size: .; cdr3_aa: CASRYALTGSEAFF; cdr3_nt: TGTGCCAGCAGATATGCCCTGACAGGGTCTGAAGCTTTCTTT
j_call: TRBJ2-7; d_call: .; v_call: TRBV6-5; clone_size: .; cdr3_aa: CASSRRDGGSYEQYF; cdr3_nt: TGTGCCAGCAGTAGGAGGGACGGCGGCTCCTACGAGCAGTACTTC
j_call: TRBJ2-7; d_call: TRBD1; v_call: TRBV20-1; clone_size: .; cdr3_aa: CSASSPGTGNYEQYF; cdr3_nt: TGCAGTGCTAGTTCCCCCGGGACAGGGAACTACGAGCAGTACTTC
j_call: TRBJ1-6; d_call: TRBD1; v_call: TRBV6-1; clone_size: .; cdr3_aa: CASSAIRQGGNSPLHF; cdr3_nt: TGTGCCAGCAGTGCGATCCGACAGGGAGGCAATTCACCCCTCCACTTT
j_call: TRBJ1-3; d_call: TRBD1; v_call: TRBV10-3; clone_size: .; cdr3_aa: CAISLRQGDVSGNTIYF; cdr3_nt: TGTGCCATCAGTTTGAGACAGGGGGATGTCTCTGGAAACACCATATATTTT
j_call: TRBJ2-1; d_call: TRBD2; v_call: TRBV6-4; clone_size: .; cdr3_aa: CASSAGGSSYNEQFF; cdr3_nt: TGTGCCAGCAGTGCTGGCGGGAGCTCCTACAATGAGCAGTTCTTC
j_call: TRBJ2-7; d_call: .; v_call: TRBV27; clone_size: once; cdr3_aa: CASSQQGLALYF; cdr3_nt: TGTGCCAGCAGTCAACAGGGTCTCGCGCTCTACTTC
j_call: TRBJ2-7; d_call: .; v_call: TRBV14; clone_size: .; cdr3_aa: CASSQDPLSGEQYF; cdr3_nt: TGTGCCAGCAGCCAAGATCCCCTCAGCGGGGAGCAGTACTTC
j_call: TRBJ2-1; d_call: .; v_call: TRBV19; clone_size: .; cdr3_aa: CASYRSGHRYNEQFF; cdr3_nt: TGTGCCAGCTATAGATCGGGTCACCGGTACAATGAGCAGTTCTTC
j_call: TRBJ1-2; d_call: .; v_call: TRBV5-1; clone_size: .; cdr3_aa: CASSSLGGGLYGYTF; cdr3_nt: TGCGCCAGCAGCTCCTTAGGGGGAGGGCTGTATGGCTACACCTTC
j_call: TRBJ2-1; d_call: TRBD2; v_call: TRBV19; clone_size: .; cdr3_aa: CASSRAGGPGEQFF; cdr3_nt: TGTGCCAGTAGTAGGGCGGGAGGGCCCGGTGAGCAGTTCTTC
j_call: TRBJ1-2; d_call: TRBD1; v_call: TRBV9; clone_size: .; cdr3_aa: CARATWTGRSRLLTF; cdr3_nt: TGTGCCAGAGCCACTTGGACAGGTCGATCACGGCTACTGACCTTC
j_call: TRBJ2-2; d_call: .; v_call: TRBV5-6; clone_size: .; cdr3_aa: CASGTAAGELFF; cdr3_nt: TGTGCTAGCGGGACAGCGGCCGGGGAGCTGTTTTTT
j_call: TRBJ2-3; d_call: TRBD2; v_call: TRBV19; clone_size: .; cdr3_aa: CASSILGLAGPLDTQYF; cdr3_nt: TGTGCCAGTAGTATATTAGGACTAGCGGGGCCTTTGGATACGCAGTATTTT
j_call: TRBJ1-2; d_call: .; v_call: TRBV6-2/TRBV6-3; clone_size: .; cdr3_aa: CASSDGTFYGYTF; cdr3_nt: TGTGCCAGCAGTGACGGGACATTCTATGGCTACACCTTC
j_call: TRBJ2-5; d_call: .; v_call: TRBV30; clone_size: .; cdr3_aa: CAWSVGQIRETQYF; cdr3_nt: TGTGCCTGGAGTGTCGGACAGATCCGGGAGACCCAGTACTTC
j_call: TRBJ2-1; d_call: TRBD1; v_call: TRBV9; clone_size: few; cdr3_aa: CASSAGQGYSEQFF; cdr3_nt: TGTGCCAGCAGCGCGGGACAGGGCTATAGTGAGCAGTTCTTC
j_call: TRBJ2-7; d_call: TRBD1; v_call: TRBV19; clone_size: .; cdr3_aa: CASTNRGDRGSYEQYF; cdr3_nt: TGTGCCAGTACCAATCGAGGAGACAGGGGCTCCTACGAGCAGTACTTC
j_call: TRBJ1-5; d_call: .; v_call: TRBV4-3; clone_size: .; cdr3_aa: CASSQFLTGGQPQHF; cdr3_nt: TGCGCCAGCAGCCAATTCTTAACGGGAGGCCAGCCCCAGCATTTT
j_call: TRBJ1-1; d_call: .; v_call: TRBV6-5; clone_size: .; cdr3_aa: CASSYSQGNTEAFF; cdr3_nt: TGTGCCAGCAGTTACTCCCAGGGAAACACTGAAGCTTTCTTT
j_call: TRBJ2-1; d_call: TRBD2; v_call: TRBV30; clone_size: once; cdr3_aa: CAWSELSGSDEQFF; cdr3_nt: TGTGCCTGGAGTGAGTTAAGCGGGAGTGATGAGCAGTTCTTC
j_call: TRBJ2-5; d_call: .; v_call: TRBV6-5; clone_size: .; cdr3_aa: CASRRTGGAQETQYF; cdr3_nt: TGTGCCAGCAGGCGAACTGGCGGGGCCCAAGAGACCCAGTACTTC
j_call: TRBJ1-1; d_call: .; v_call: TRBV7-2; clone_size: .; cdr3_aa: CASRDSTDTEAFF; cdr3_nt: TGTGCCAGCAGGGACAGCACCGATACTGAAGCTTTCTTT
j_call: TRBJ1-5; d_call: .; v_call: TRBV5-5; clone_size: .; cdr3_aa: CASSLSRLNQPQHF; cdr3_nt: TGTGCCAGCAGCTTATCGCGTCTCAATCAGCCCCAGCATTTT
j_call: TRBJ2-7; d_call: .; v_call: TRBV5-1; clone_size: .; cdr3_aa: CASSFGLGSREQYF; cdr3_nt: TGCGCCAGCAGCTTCGGACTTGGTTCCCGCGAGCAGTACTTC
j_call: TRBJ1-3; d_call: TRBD1; v_call: TRBV5-1; clone_size: .; cdr3_aa: CASSSGGTGSSGNTIYF; cdr3_nt: TGCGCCAGCAGCTCTGGGGGGACAGGGTCCTCTGGAAACACCATATATTTT
j_call: TRBJ2-7; d_call: .; v_call: TRBV7-9; clone_size: .; cdr3_aa: CASSLAATGNYEQYF; cdr3_nt: TGTGCCAGCAGCCTAGCTGCGACAGGAAACTACGAGCAGTACTTC
j_call: TRBJ1-3; d_call: .; v_call: TRBV4-1; clone_size: .; cdr3_aa: CASSQVSGGNTIYF; cdr3_nt: TGCGCCAGCAGCCAAGTCAGCGGGGGAAACACCATATATTTT
j_call: TRBJ1-1; d_call: TRBD1; v_call: TRBV3-1/TRBV3-2; clone_size: .; cdr3_aa: CASSREARHNRDREAAEAFF; cdr3_nt: TGTGCCAGCAGCCGAGAAGCCCGCCACAACCGGGACAGGGAGGCCGCTGAAGCTTTCTTT
j_call: TRBJ1-5; d_call: .; v_call: TRBV5-1; clone_size: few; cdr3_aa: CASSLGLEPGGNQPQHF; cdr3_nt: TGCGCCAGCAGCTTGGGACTGGAACCGGGAGGCAATCAGCCCCAGCATTTT
j_call: TRBJ2-6; d_call: .; v_call: TRBV11-3; clone_size: .; cdr3_aa: CASGRSGANVLTF; cdr3_nt: TGTGCCAGCGGGAGATCCGGGGCCAACGTCCTGACTTTC
j_call: TRBJ1-3; d_call: .; v_call: TRBV30; clone_size: .; cdr3_aa: CAWGRIGGSSGNTIYF; cdr3_nt: TGTGCCTGGGGGAGGATAGGGGGTAGCTCTGGAAACACCATATATTTT
j_call: TRBJ2-2; d_call: .; v_call: TRBV24-1; clone_size: .; cdr3_aa: CATSDLGGAGELFF; cdr3_nt: TGTGCCACCAGTGATTTAGGGGGGGCCGGGGAGCTGTTTTTT
j_call: TRBJ2-5; d_call: TRBD2; v_call: TRBV5-4; clone_size: .; cdr3_aa: CASSPTTSGKETQYF; cdr3_nt: TGTGCCAGCAGCCCGACGACTAGCGGAAAAGAGACCCAGTACTTC
j_call: TRBJ1-5; d_call: .; v_call: TRBV19; clone_size: .; cdr3_aa: CASSPSSVPQHF; cdr3_nt: TGTGCCAGTAGTCCTTCCTCCGTGCCCCAGCATTTT
j_call: TRBJ2-7; d_call: .; v_call: TRBV10-1; clone_size: .; cdr3_aa: CASSERGGKQYF; cdr3_nt: TGCGCCAGCAGTGAAAGGGGGGGCAAGCAGTACTTC
j_call: TRBJ2-5; d_call: .; v_call: TRBV2; clone_size: .; cdr3_aa: CASSDSELGETQYF; cdr3_nt: TGTGCCAGCAGTGACTCGGAGCTGGGAGAGACCCAGTACTTC